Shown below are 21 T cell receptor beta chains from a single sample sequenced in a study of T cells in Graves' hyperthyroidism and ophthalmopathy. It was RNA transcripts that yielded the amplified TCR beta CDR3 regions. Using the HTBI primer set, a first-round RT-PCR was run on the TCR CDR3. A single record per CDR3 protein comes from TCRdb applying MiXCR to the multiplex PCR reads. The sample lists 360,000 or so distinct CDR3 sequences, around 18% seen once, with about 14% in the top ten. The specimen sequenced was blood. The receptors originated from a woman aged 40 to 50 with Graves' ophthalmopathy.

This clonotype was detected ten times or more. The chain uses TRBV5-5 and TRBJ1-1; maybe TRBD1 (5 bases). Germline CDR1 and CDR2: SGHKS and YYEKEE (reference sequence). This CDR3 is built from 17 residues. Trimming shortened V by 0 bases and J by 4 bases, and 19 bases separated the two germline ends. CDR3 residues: CASSLVYSRGVLTEAFF. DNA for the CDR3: TGTGCCAGCAGCTTGGTTTACTCGAGGGGTGTCCTCACTGAAGCTTTCTTT.

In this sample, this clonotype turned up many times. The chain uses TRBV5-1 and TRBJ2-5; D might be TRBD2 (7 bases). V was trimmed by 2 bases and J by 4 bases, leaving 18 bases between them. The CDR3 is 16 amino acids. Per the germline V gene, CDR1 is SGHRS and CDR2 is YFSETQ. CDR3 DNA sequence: TGCGCCAGCAGCTTTGGCTGGGGGGGGCTAGGAGAGACCCAGTACTTC. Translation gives CASSFGWGGLGETQYF. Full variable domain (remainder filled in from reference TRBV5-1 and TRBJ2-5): KAGVTQTPRYLIKTRGQQVTLSCSPISGHRSVSWYQQTPGQGLQFLFEYFSETQRNKGNFPGRFSGRQFSNSRSEMNVSTLELGDSALYLCASSFGWGGLGETQYFGPGTRLLVL.

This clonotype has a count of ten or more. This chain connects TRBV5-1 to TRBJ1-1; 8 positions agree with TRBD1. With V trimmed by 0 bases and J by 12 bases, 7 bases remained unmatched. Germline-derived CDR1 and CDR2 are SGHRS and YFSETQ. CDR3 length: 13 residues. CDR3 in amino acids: CASSLGDRGATFF. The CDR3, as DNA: TGCGCCAGCAGCTTGGGAGACAGGGGTGCAACTTTCTTT.

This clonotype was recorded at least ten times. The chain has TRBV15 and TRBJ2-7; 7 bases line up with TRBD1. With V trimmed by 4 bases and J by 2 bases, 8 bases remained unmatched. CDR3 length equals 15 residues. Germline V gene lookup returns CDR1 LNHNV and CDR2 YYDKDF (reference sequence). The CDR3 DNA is TGTGCCACCAGCAAATCCCGGGACAGCACCTACGAGCAGTACTTC. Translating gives CATSKSRDSTYEQYF. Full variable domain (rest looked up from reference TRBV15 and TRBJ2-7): DAMVIQNPRYQVTQFGKPVTLSCSQTLNHNVMYWYQQKSSQAPKLLFHYYDKDFNNEADTPDNFQSRRPNTSFCFLDIRSPGLGDTAMYLCATSKSRDSTYEQYFGPGTRLTVT.

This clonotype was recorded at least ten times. DNA of the CDR3: TGTGCCACCAGTGATTTCCGGAAGCGTTGGGACTCCTACGAGCAGTACTTC. Amino acids: CATSDFRKRWDSYEQYF. The chain uses TRBV24-1 and TRBJ2-7; D is unresolved. The V gene's germline CDR1 is KGHDR and CDR2 SFDVKD. The CDR3 is made up of 17 amino acids. The ends were cut back, 1 base at V and 0 bases at J, with 15 bases in the middle.

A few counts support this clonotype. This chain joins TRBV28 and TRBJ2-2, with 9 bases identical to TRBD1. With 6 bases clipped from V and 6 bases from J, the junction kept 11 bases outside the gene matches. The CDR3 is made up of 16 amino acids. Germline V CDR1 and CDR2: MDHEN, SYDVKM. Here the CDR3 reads CASSPPGQGVAGELFF. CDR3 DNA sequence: TGTGCCAGCAGCCCCCCGGGACAGGGAGTCGCCGGGGAGCTGTTTTTT.

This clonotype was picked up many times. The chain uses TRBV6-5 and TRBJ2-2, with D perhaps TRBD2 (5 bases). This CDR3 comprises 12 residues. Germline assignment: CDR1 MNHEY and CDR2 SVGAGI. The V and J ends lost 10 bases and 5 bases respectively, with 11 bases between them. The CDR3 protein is CATQRATGELFF. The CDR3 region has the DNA TGTGCCACCCAGAGGGCGACCGGGGAGCTGTTTTTT.

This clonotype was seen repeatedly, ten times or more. CDR3 DNA sequence: TGCAGTGCTCAAACAGGGTTAGAGCAGTACTTC. Residues: CSAQTGLEQYF. The chain is built from TRBV20-1 and TRBJ2-7; tentatively, D is TRBD1 (6 bases). Trimming shortened V by 5 bases and J by 7 bases, and 12 bases separated the two germline ends. CDR1 and CDR2 (germline): DFQATT, SNEGSKA (reference sequence). The CDR3 loop spans 11 amino acids.

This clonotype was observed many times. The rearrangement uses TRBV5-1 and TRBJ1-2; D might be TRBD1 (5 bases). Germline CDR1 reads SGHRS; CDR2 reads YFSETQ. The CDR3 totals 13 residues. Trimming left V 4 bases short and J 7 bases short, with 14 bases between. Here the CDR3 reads CASSVGTGSGYTF. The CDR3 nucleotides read TGCGCCAGCAGCGTCGGAACAGGTTCTGGCTACACCTTC.

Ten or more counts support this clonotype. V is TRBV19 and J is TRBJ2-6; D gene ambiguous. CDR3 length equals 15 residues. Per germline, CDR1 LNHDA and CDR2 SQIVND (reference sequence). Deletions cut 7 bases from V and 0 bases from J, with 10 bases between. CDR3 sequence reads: CASTQQSSGANVLTF. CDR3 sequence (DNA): TGTGCCAGTACCCAACAGAGCTCTGGGGCCAACGTCCTGACTTTC.

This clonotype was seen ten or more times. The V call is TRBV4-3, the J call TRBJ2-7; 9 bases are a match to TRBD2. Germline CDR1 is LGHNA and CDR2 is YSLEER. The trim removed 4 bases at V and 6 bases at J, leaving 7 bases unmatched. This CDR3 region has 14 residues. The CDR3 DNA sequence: TGCGCCAGCAGCCTAAATAGCGGGAGTGGCGAGCAGTACTTC. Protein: CASSLNSGSGEQYF.

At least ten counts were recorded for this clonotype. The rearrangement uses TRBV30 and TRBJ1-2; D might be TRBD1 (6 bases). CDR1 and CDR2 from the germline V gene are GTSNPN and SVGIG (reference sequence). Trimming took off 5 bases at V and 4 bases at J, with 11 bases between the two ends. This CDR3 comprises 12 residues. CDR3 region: CAWLNRVYGYTF. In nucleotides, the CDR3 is TGTGCCTGGTTAAACAGGGTCTATGGCTACACCTTC.

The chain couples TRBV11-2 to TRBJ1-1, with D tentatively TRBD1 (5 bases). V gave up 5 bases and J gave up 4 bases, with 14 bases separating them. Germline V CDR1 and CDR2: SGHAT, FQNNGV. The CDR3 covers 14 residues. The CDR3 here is CASSANQGITEAFF. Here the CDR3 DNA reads TGTGCCAGCAGCGCAAACCAGGGTATCACTGAAGCTTTCTTT.

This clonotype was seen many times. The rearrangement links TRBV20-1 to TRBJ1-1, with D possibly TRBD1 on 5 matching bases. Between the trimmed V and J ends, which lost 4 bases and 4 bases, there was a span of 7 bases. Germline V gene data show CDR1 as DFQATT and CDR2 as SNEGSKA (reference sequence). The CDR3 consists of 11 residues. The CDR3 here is CSANRPTEAFF. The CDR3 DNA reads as TGCAGTGCTAACAGGCCCACTGAAGCTTTCTTT.

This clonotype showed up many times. The CDR3: CASSEGGRGSYGYTF. The CDR3 coding sequence is TGTGCCAGCAGTGAGGGGGGCAGGGGTAGCTATGGCTACACCTTC. V is TRBV2 and J is TRBJ1-2; possibly TRBD1 for D (6 bases). The V end was cut by 3 bases, the J end by 4 bases, with 15 bases between. CDR1 and CDR2 (germline): SNHLY, FYNNEI. The CDR3 spans 15 residues.

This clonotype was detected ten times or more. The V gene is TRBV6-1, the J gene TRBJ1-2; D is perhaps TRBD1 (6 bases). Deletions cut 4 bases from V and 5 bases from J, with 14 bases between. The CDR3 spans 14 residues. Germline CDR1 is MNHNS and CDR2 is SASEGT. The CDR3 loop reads CASSASGTTYGYTF. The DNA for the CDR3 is TGTGCCAGCAGTGCCTCCGGGACAACTTATGGCTACACCTTC.

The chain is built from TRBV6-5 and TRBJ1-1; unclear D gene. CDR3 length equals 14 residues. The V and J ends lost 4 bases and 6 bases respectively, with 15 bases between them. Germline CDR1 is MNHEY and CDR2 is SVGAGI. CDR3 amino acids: CASSSRVSGAEAFF. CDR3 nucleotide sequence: TGTGCCAGCAGTTCCCGGGTCTCTGGGGCTGAAGCTTTCTTT.

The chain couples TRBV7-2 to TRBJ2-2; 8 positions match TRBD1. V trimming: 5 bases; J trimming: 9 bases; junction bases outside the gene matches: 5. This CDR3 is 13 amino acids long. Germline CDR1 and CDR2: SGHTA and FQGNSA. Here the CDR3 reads CASSPPGGRELFF. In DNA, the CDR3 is TGTGCCAGCAGCCCACCAGGGGGCCGGGAGCTGTTTTTT.

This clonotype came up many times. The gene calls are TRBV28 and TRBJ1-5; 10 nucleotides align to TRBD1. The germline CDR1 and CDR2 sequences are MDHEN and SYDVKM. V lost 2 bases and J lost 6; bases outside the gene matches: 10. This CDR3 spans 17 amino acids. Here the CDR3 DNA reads TGTGCCAGCAGTTTACTTCGGACAGGGGGATGGAGTCAGCCCCAGCATTTT. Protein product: CASSLLRTGGWSQPQHF.

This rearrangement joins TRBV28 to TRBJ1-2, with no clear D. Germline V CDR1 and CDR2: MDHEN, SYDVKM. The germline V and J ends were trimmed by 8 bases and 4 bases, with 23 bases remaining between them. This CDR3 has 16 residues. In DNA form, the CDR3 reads TGTGCCAGCGATACGTCCGTGGGGTCGTGGAGCTATGGCTACACCTTC. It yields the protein CASDTSVGSWSYGYTF.

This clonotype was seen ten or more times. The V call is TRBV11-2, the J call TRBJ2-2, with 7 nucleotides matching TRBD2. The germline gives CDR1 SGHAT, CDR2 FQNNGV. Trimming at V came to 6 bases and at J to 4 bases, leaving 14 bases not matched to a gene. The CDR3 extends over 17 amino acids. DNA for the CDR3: TGTGCCAGCAGACTAACGGTGACTAGCATTCGCACCGGGGAGCTGTTTTTT. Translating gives CASRLTVTSIRTGELFF.